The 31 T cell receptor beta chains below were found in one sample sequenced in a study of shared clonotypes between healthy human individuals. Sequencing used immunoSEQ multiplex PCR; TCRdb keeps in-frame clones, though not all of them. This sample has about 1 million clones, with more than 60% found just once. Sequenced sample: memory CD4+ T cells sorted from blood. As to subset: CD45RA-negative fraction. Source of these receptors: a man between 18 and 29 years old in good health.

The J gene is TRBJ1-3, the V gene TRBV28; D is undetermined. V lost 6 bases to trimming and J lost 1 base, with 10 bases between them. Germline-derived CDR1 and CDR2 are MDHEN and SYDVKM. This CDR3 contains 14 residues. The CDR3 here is CASSTAGSGNTIYF. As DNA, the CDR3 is TGTGCCAGCAGCACCGCGGGGTCTGGAAACACCATATATTTT.

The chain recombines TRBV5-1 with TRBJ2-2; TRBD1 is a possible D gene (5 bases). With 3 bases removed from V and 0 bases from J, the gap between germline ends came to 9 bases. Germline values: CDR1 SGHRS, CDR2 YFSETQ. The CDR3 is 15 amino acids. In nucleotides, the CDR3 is TGCGCCAGCAGCTGGACATCCTCGAACACCGGGGAGCTGTTTTTT. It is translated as CASSWTSSNTGELFF. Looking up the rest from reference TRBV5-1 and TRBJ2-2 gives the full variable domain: KAGVTQTPRYLIKTRGQQVTLSCSPISGHRSVSWYQQTPGQGLQFLFEYFSETQRNKGNFPGRFSGRQFSNSRSEMNVSTLELGDSALYLCASSWTSSNTGELFFGEGSRLTVL.

CDR3 residues: CASSLGLLNTEAFF. DNA for the CDR3: TGTGCCAGCAGCTTAGGGTTACTGAACACTGAAGCTTTCTTT. The V call is TRBV11-3, the J call TRBJ1-1; D gene unclear. CDR1 SGHNT and CDR2 YENEEA come from the germline V gene. The CDR3 runs 14 residues. The V and J ends lost 1 base and 0 bases respectively, with 6 bases between them.

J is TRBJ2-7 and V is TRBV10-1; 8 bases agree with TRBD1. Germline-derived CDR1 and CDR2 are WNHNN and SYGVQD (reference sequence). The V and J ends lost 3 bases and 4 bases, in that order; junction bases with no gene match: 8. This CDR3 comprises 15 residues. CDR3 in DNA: TGCGCCAGCAGTGATTTTCGGACAGGGAATTACGAGCAGTACTTC. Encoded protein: CASSDFRTGNYEQYF.

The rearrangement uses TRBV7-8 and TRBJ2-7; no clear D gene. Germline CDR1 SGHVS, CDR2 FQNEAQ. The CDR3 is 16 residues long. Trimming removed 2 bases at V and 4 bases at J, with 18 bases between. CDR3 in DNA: TGTGCCAGCAGCTTACACCAGACCACAAGTATTTACGAGCAGTACTTC. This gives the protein CASSLHQTTSIYEQYF.

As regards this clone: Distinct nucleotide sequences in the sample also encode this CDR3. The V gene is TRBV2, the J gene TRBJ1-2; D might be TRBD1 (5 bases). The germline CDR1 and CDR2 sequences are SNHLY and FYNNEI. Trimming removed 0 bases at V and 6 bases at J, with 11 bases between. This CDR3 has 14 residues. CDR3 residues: CASSEAIGGHGYTF. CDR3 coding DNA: TGTGCCAGCAGTGAAGCAATCGGGGGACATGGCTACACCTTC. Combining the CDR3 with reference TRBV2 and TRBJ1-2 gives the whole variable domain EPEVTQTPSHQVTQMGQEVILRCVPISNHLYFYWYRQILGQKVEFLVSFYNNEISEKSEIFDDQFSVERPDGSNFTLKIRSTKLEDSAMYFCASSEAIGGHGYTFGSGTRLTVV.

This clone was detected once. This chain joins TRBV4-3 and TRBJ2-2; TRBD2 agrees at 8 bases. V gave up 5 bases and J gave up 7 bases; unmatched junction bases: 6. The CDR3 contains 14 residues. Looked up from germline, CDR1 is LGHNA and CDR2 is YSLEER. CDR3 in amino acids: CASSKEAGDGELFF. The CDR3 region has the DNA TGCGCCAGCAGCAAGGAAGCGGGGGACGGGGAGCTGTTTTTT.

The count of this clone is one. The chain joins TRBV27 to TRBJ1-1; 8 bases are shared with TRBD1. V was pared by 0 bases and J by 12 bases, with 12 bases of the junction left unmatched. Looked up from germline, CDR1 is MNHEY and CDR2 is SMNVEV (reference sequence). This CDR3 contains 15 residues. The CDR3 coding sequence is TGTGCCAGCAGTTTATCATCCACCGGACAGGGAGGGACTTTCTTT. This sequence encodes CASSLSSTGQGGTFF.

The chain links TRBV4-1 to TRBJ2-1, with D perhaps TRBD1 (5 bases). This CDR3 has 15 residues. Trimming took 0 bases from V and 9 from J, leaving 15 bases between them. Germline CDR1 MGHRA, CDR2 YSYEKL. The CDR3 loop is CASSQDRTRPGEQFF. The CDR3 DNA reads TGCGCCAGCAGCCAAGACCGGACACGTCCTGGTGAGCAGTTCTTC.

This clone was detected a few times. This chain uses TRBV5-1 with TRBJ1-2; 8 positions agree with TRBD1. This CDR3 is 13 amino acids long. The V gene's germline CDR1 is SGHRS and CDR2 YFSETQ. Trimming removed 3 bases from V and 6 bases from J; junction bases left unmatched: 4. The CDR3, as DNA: TGCGCCAGCAGCTCGGGGGGACAGGATGGCTACACCTTC. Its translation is CASSSGGQDGYTF.

Written as DNA, the CDR3 is TGTGCCAGCAGCTTTCTACCTAGCCGCGATGATACGCAGTATTTT. Its protein product is CASSFLPSRDDTQYF. V usage is TRBV7-2 and J usage is TRBJ2-3; weak D call: TRBD2 (5 bases). CDR1 is SGHTA, CDR2 FQGNSA, per germline. The CDR3 loop spans 15 amino acids. V dropped 3 bases and J dropped 6 bases, with 16 bases sitting between them. Full variable domain (outside the CDR3, taken from reference TRBV7-2 and TRBJ2-3): GAGVSQSPSNKVTEKGKDVELRCDPISGHTALYWYRQSLGQGLEFLIYFQGNSAPDKSGLPSDRFSAERTGGSVSTLTIQRTQQEDSAVYLCASSFLPSRDDTQYFGPGTRLTVL.

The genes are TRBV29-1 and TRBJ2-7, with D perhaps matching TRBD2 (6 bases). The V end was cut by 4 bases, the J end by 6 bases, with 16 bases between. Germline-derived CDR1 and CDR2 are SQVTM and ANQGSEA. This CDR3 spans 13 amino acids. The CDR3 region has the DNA TGCAGCGTTGTCTGGAGGGCCGGAGGCGAGCAGTACTTC. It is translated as CSVVWRAGGEQYF.

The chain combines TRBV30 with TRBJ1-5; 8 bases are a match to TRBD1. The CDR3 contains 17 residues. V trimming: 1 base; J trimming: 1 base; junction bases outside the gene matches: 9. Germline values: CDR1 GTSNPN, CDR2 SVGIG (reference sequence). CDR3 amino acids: CAWSDRGREKSNQPQHF. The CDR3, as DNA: TGTGCCTGGAGTGACAGGGGGAGGGAAAAGAGCAATCAGCCCCAGCATTTT.

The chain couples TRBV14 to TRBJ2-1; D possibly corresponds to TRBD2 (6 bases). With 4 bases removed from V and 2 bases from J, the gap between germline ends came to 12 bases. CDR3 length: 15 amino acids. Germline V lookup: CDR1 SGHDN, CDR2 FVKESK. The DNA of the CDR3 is TGTGCCAGCAGCCGCCTGGGGGGAACCTACAATGAGCAGTTCTTC. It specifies CASSRLGGTYNEQFF. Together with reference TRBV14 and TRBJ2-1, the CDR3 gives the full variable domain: EAGVTQFPSHSVIEKGQTVTLRCDPISGHDNLYWYRRVMGKEIKFLLHFVKESKQDESGMPNNRFLAERTGGTYSTLKVQPAELEDSGVYFCASSRLGGTYNEQFFGPGTRLTVL.

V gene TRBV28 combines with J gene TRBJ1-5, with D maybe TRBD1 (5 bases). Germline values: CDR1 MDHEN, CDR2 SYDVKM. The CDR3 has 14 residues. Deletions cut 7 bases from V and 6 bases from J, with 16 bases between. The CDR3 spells CASNFRSGGQPQHF. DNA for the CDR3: TGTGCCAGCAATTTCCGATCCGGGGGTCAGCCCCAGCATTTT.

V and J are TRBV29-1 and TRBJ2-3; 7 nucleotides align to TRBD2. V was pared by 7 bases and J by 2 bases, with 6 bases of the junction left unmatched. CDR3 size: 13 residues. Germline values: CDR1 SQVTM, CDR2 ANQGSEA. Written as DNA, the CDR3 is TGCAGCGCCGCGGGGAGGGTCACAGATACGCAGTATTTT. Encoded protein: CSAAGRVTDTQYF.

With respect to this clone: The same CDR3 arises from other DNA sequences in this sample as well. The CDR3 region is CASSLVSGSYEQYF. CDR3 nucleotides: TGCGCCAGCAGCTTGGTTTCCGGCTCCTACGAGCAGTACTTC. The V and J genes are TRBV5-1 and TRBJ2-7; D remains unclear. This CDR3 spans 14 amino acids. V lost 0 bases and J 0 bases, leaving 7 bases between the germline ends. Per germline, CDR1 SGHRS and CDR2 YFSETQ.

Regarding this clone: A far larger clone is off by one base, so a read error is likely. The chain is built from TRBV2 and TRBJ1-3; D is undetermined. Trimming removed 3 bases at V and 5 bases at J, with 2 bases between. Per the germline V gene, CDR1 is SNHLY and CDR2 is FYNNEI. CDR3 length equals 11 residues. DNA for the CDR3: TGTGCCAGCAGTGACCGAAACACCATATATTTT. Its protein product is CASSDRNTIYF.

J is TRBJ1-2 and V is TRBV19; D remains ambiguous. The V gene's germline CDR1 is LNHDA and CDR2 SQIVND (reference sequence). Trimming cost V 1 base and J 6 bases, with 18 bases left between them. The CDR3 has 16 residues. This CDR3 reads CASSIGPDRALNGYTF. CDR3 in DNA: TGTGCCAGTAGTATAGGGCCGGACCGGGCCTTGAATGGCTACACCTTC. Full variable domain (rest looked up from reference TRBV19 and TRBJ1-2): DGGITQSPKYLFRKEGQNVTLSCEQNLNHDAMYWYRQDPGQGLRLIYYSQIVNDFQKGDIAEGYSVSREKKESFPLTVTSAQKNPTAFYLCASSIGPDRALNGYTFGSGTRLTVV.

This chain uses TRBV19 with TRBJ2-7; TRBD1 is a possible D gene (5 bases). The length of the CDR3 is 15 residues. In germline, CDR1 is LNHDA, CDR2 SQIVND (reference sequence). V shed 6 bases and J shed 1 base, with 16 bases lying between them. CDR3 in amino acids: CASRQQAAPSYEQYF. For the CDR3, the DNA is TGTGCCAGTAGGCAACAGGCTGCGCCGTCCTACGAGCAGTACTTC. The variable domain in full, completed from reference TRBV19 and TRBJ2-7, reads DGGITQSPKYLFRKEGQNVTLSCEQNLNHDAMYWYRQDPGQGLRLIYYSQIVNDFQKGDIAEGYSVSREKKESFPLTVTSAQKNPTAFYLCASRQQAAPSYEQYFGPGTRLTVT.

The CDR3 is CASSFTTTNEKLFF. CDR3 DNA sequence: TGTGCCAGCAGCTTCACAACAACTAATGAAAAACTGTTTTTT. The chain carries TRBV6-5 and TRBJ1-4; D is uncertain. The germline gives CDR1 MNHEY, CDR2 SVGAGI. V dropped 6 bases and J dropped 0 bases, with 8 bases sitting between them. This CDR3 spans 14 amino acids.

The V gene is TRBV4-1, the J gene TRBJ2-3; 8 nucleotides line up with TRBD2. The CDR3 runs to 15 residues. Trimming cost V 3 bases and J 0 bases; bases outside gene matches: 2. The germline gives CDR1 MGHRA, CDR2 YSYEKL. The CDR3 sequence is CASSQGTRSTDTQYF. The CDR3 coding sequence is TGCGCCAGCAGCCAGGGGACTAGGAGCACAGATACGCAGTATTTT.

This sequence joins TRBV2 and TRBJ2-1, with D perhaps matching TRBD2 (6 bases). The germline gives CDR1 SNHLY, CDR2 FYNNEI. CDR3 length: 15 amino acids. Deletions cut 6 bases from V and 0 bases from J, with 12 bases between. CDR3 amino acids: CASRGTQGSYNEQFF. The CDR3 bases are TGTGCCAGCAGGGGGACTCAAGGCTCCTACAATGAGCAGTTCTTC.

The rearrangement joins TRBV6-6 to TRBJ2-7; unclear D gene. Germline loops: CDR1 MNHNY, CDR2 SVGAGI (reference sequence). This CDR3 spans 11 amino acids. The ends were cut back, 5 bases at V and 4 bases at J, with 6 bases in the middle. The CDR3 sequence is CASSTNYEQYF. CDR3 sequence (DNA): TGTGCCAGCAGTACTAATTACGAGCAGTACTTC.

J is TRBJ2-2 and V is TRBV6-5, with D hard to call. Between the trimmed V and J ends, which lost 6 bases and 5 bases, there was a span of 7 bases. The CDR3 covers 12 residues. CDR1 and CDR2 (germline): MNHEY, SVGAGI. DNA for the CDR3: TGTGCCAGCAGCTCAAGAACCGGGGAGCTGTTTTTT. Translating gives CASSSRTGELFF.

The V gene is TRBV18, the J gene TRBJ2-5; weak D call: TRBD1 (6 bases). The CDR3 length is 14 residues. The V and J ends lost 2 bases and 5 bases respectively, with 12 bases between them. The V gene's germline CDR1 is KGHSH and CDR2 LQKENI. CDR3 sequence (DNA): TGTGCCAGCTCACCATGGGGGCCGGAGGAGACCCAGTACTTC. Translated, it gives CASSPWGPEETQYF.

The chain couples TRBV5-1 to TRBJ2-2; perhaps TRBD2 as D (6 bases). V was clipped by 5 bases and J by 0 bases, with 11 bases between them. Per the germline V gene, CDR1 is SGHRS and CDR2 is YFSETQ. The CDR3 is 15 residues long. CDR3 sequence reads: CASRRGTSNTGELFF. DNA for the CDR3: TGCGCCAGCAGGCGCGGGACGTCGAACACCGGGGAGCTGTTTTTT. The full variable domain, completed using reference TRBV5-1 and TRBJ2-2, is KAGVTQTPRYLIKTRGQQVTLSCSPISGHRSVSWYQQTPGQGLQFLFEYFSETQRNKGNFPGRFSGRQFSNSRSEMNVSTLELGDSALYLCASRRGTSNTGELFFGEGSRLTVL.

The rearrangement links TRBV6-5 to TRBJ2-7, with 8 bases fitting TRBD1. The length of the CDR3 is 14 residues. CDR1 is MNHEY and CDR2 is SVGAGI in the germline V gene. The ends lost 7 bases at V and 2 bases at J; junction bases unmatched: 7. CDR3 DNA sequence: TGTGCCAGCAACCGGGGACAGGCCCCCTACGAGCAGTACTTC. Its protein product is CASNRGQAPYEQYF.

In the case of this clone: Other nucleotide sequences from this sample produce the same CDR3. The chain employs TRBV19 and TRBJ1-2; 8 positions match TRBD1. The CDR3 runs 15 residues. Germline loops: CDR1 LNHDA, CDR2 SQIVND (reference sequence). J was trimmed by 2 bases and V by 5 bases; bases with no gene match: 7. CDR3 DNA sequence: TGTGCCAGTAGTGCGGGGACAGGCGCCAACTATGGCTACACCTTC. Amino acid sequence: CASSAGTGANYGYTF.

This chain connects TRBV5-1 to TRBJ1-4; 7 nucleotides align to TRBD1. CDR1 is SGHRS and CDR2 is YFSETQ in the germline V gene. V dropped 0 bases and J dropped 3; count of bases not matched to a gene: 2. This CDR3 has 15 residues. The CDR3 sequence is CASSLEGTANEKLFF. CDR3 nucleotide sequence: TGCGCCAGCAGCTTGGAGGGGACAGCTAATGAAAAACTGTTTTTT.

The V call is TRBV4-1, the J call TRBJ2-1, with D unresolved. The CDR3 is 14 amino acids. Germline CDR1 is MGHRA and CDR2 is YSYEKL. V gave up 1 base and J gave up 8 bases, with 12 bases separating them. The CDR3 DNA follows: TGCGCCAGCAGCCAAGTACCCATAATCGATGAGCAGTTCTTC. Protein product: CASSQVPIIDEQFF.